Sequencing of this TCR beta chain was carried out in a study of T cells in localized non-small cell lung cancer. For this clone: Its matching antigen is unknown.

Measured with immunoSEQ multiplex PCR; TCRdb has only the in-frame clones, and not every one. The sample contains about 77,000 clones, around 89% of which appear only once. Study-wide points: Multi-region tumor sequencing was not done, so intratumor heterogeneity could not be excluded. Turning up in adjacent lung were a median around 58 of the top 100 tumor clones. Uninvolved adjacent lung showed higher T cell clonality than tumor. Increased T cell density in blood showed an association with longer overall survival.

The CDR3 is 14 residues long. Germline loops: CDR1 SGHDT, CDR2 YYEEEE. The V gene lost 3 bases and the J gene lost 0 bases, with 7 bases spanning the gap. The sample in question was peripheral blood, obtained before any cancer treatment. The rearrangement uses TRBV5-6 and TRBJ1-3; D unresolved. This TCR was recovered from a woman aged 40-69 years with stage I squamous cell lung carcinoma. The CDR3 protein is CASSSTGSGNTIYF. CDR3 nucleotides: TGTGCCAGCAGCTCTACGGGCTCTGGAAACACCATATATTTT.